This T cell receptor (beta chain) was profiled in a study of CD8+CD57+ T cells in acquired aplastic anemia. General study points: Common to patients and controls were twenty-nine CD8+ CDR3 sequences.

It was genomic DNA that served as the template for profiling TCR beta VDJ and CDR3. Using its own MiXCR run on the reads, TCRdb lists one record per CDR3 protein. The table records approximately 380,000 distinct CDR3 sequences, 65% to 80% of them present only once. Turning to this clonotype: Its cognate antigen is unknown.

What was sequenced was sorted CD4+, CD8+, or CD8+CD57+ T cells (not recorded which) from PBMCs. The receptor comes from a human donor in good health, serving as a control.

CDR3 sequence (DNA): TGCAGTCCCAAGAGGGGGGGTGGCTACGAGCAGTACTTC. Its translation is CSPKRGGGYEQYF. This sequence joins TRBV20-1 and TRBJ2-7, with D tentatively TRBD2 (7 bases). Trimming pared 8 bases from V and 3 bases from J, leaving 17 bases between. Germline values: CDR1 DFQATT, CDR2 SNEGSKA (reference sequence). This CDR3 contains 13 residues.